This TCR beta chain was observed in a study of vaccination effects on CD4 cells after COVID-19. Of note for this clone: Its target is not known.

ViraFEST used viral peptide pools to expand antigen-specific CD4+ T cells before sequencing. With approximately 10 days of culture completed, CD4+ T cells were isolated. BNT162b2 vaccine or mRNA-1273 vaccine was given to participants in two doses. Clones were read by immunoSEQ multiplex PCR, and TCRdb kept only the in-frame ones, dropping some. The profile covers 25,000 to 30,000 clones, with roughly 80% appearing a single time and more than 8.5% taken by the ten largest. The CDR3 is 17 residues long. The ends were cut back, 0 bases at V and 7 bases at J, with 16 bases in the middle. Germline CDR1 PRHDT, CDR2 FYEKMQ (reference sequence).

V usage is TRBV13 and J usage is TRBJ1-6, with D perhaps TRBD1 (5 bases). The sequence came from a human donor who received a COVID-19 vaccine. The starting material was CD4+ T cells from PBMCs cultured with HCoV-NL63 spike peptides, obtained after COVID-19 vaccination. The CDR3 nucleotides are TGTGCCAGCAGCTTAGGACGGGACGGACGTCGAAATTCACCCCTCCACTTT. Translating gives CASSLGRDGRRNSPLHF.